This paragraph covers one TCR beta chain sequence. The antigen is undetermined. Repertoires were generated with immunoSEQ multiplex PCR, while TCRdb's copy carries only in-frame clones and drops some. The data show about 140,000 clones, around 93% seen once. The source of the sample is a study of T cell responses to AZD1222 COVID-19 vaccine. Study-level background: Combined were second doses at about 4 or about 12 weeks.

Germline values: CDR1 SGHTA, CDR2 FQGNSA. The CDR3 loop spans 15 amino acids. V was clipped by 3 bases and J by 9 bases; unmatched bases: 13. General study results and limits: Mostly white British, mostly female donors; authors suggested clonal diversity may be underestimated. Dominant at 160-218 and 743-854, vaccine-associated CD4 TCRs also spanned spike. Repertoire sampling occurred only after the peak T cell response.

Sequenced material: peripheral blood, taken on day 0 of AZD1222 vaccination. The clonotype comes from an adult in good health. V and J are TRBV7-2 and TRBJ2-7; 8 bases line up with TRBD1. CDR3 amino acids: CASSFSLSGGVSQYF. Written as DNA, the CDR3 is TGTGCCAGCAGCTTTTCCCTTTCAGGGGGCGTCTCGCAGTACTTC.